This TCR beta chain is drawn from a study of T cell responses to AZD1222 COVID-19 vaccine (dated by TCRdb to the early 2020s). Background for the entire study: AZD1222 recipients whose second dose came at about 4 weeks and those whose second dose came at about 12 weeks were combined into one group, since spike-specific TCR depth and breadth did not differ between the two schedules. TCR sequencing was performed for 230 to 250 trial participants, of whom some 200 were given two doses of AZD1222 and some 25 were given two doses of MenACWY control vaccine. Trial participants were enrolled by age into 18-55, 56-69 and 70-plus year subgroups, with approximately 150, 30 and 60 TCR-sequenced participants respectively. Beyond this particular receptor, the publication reports: Because no day 14 peak-response samples were available, repertoires were characterized only after the peak T cell response. CD4 TCRs associated with the vaccine covered the entire spike protein, and the dominant responses were in regions 160-218 and 743-854. Participants were mostly white British and included more females than males, and it was suggested by the authors that clonal diversity may have been underestimated. Conclusions about previously exposed vaccinees were limited because only a handful of AZD1222 recipients were SARS-CoV-2 seropositive at baseline. The 56-69-year group was small, and its depth increase did not reach significance, likely because of low power. Nearly half of unique spike-specific TCRs reportedly recognized epitopes outside regions mutated in the B.1.351 and B.1.1.7 variants. After two AZD1222 doses, spike-specific TCR breadth and depth were significantly higher than at day 0 and than in MenACWY recipients.

The intended sense of this specimen's time point label: baseline before first vaccination. The vaccinee samples were drawn from two UK trials, COV001 and COV002, one of which was a single-blind randomized controlled phase 2/3 trial testing AZD1222 (ChAdOx1 nCoV-19) in healthy adults. For TCRbeta chain sequencing, PBMC samples from trial participants were taken at day 0 and at day 28 after the second dose. This clone was counted between two and nine times. The antigen this receptor binds is unknown. Per-base qualities were not stored, and no clone one base away is much larger. From the cysteine through the phenylalanine, the CDR3 covers 15 amino acids. The DNA shown is the 45-base CDR3, in frame from base 1. V drops 7 bases and J drops 0 bases, leaving 13 bases in between. CDR1 is given as MDHEN and CDR2 as SYDVKM, both from the germline V gene. The CDR3 regions of human TCRbeta chains were analyzed by immunosequencing. Processing in the source paper ran as follows. TCRs in the repertoires were matched against a reference library of SARS-CoV-2-specific TCRs that had been generated with the MIRA antigen-specificity platform. Breadth meant the fraction of unique TCRs that were SARS-CoV-2-associated, whereas depth meant the fraction of total T cells that were SARS-CoV-2-associated. Using the MIRA data, every spike-specific TCR was mapped to the spike region that the TCR reacted to and assigned to either a CD4 or a CD8 class. Log10-transformed breadth and depth values were compared by one-way ANOVA with Sidak's multiple comparisons tests. TCRdb stores this immuneACCESS table with in-frame sequences only. Part of the clones is absent; in the studies checked, under half of the shortfall reflects unresolved V genes, and no reason is known for the rest. The V and J calls and clone size are taken from that table; D and trimming were inferred from the DNA. In this sample the table shows tens of thousands of clones, 86% of which occur a single time. In total, the top ten clones hold 2% to 2.5% of the sample.

The sequence was obtained from an adult in good health. The V and J segments used are TRBV28 and TRBJ1-5; no D gene call is confident. The input for sequencing was peripheral blood, taken on day 0 of AZD1222 vaccination. The CDR3 reads CASNSGFHSNQPQHF. The sequenced DNA is TGTGCCAGCAATTCGGGGTTCCATAGCAATCAGCCCCAGCATTTT.